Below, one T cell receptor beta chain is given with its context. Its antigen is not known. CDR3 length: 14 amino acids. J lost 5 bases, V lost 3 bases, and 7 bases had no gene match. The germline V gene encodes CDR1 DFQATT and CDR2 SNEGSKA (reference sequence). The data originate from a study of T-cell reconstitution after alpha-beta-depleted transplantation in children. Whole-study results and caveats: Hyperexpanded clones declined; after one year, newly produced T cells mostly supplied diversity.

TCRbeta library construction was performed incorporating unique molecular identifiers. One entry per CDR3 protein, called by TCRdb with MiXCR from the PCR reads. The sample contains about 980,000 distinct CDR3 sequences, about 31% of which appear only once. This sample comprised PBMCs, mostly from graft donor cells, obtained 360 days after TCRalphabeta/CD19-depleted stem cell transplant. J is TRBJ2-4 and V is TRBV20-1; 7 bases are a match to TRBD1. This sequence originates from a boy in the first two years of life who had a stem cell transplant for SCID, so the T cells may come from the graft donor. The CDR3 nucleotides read TGCAGTGCTAGTTTGGCACAGGGGCAAAACATTCAGTACTTC. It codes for CSASLAQGQNIQYF.